Included here is one T cell receptor (beta chain) sequence, with context. The sample originates from a study of PD-L1 blockade in urothelial cancer. Time point in this sample: pretreatment peripheral blood. Profiling relied on immunoSEQ multiplex PCR, and the TCRdb table lists in-frame clones only, not all of them. Of about 33,000 clones listed, roughly 84% are singletons. The CDR3 consists of 14 residues. V trimming: 6 bases; J trimming: 9 bases; junction bases outside the gene matches: 9. Germline CDR1 and CDR2: MNHEY and SMNVEV (reference sequence). The chain links TRBV27 to TRBJ2-5, with 11 bases aligning to TRBD2. The material was PBMCs, obtained around atezolizumab (anti-PD-L1) treatment. This TCR was sampled from a man in his sixties with urothelial cancer. Here the CDR3 DNA reads TGTGCCAGCAGCCCTGGGACTAGCGGAGGGGCCCAGTACTTC. Protein: CASSPGTSGGAQYF.